The sequence of this TCR beta chain was determined in a study of blood T cells in healthy people across ages. Study outcomes and limitations: As age increased, TCR beta diversity per million T cells fell in a roughly linear fashion. Among long-lived donors, naive CD4+ cells were more numerous and diversity higher than in aged donors.

Germline-derived CDR1 and CDR2 are MDHEN and SYDVKM. The CDR3 sequence is 15 residues long. With a J-beta primer mix and a sample-barcoded 5' primer, a second PCR ran about 7 to 11 cycles. TCRdb processed the 5' RACE reads anew with MiXCR; each CDR3 protein has one entry. The repertoire holds fewer than 2,000,000 distinct CDR3 sequences, with about 31% as singletons. Concerning this clonotype itself: Its antigen is currently unknown. Sequence at one end of the junction differs from germline and may be a read error.

The J gene is TRBJ2-5, the V gene TRBV28, with TRBD1 matching 10 bases. This clonotype was obtained from a woman aged 30 to 39 in good health. The sample consisted of blood. The CDR3 protein is CATKAGQGSTEIQYF. Here the CDR3 DNA reads TGTGCTACAAAAGCGGGACAGGGGAGTACGGAGATCCAGTACTTC. Full variable domain (remainder filled in from reference TRBV28 and TRBJ2-5): DVKVTQSSRYLVKRTGEKVFLECVQDMDHENMFWYRQDPGLGLRLIYFSYDVKMKEKGDIPEGYSVSREKKERFSLILESASTNQTSMYLCATKAGQGSTEIQYFGPGTRLLVL.